Below, 25 T cell receptor beta chains from the same sample are listed, as sequenced in a study of blood T cell repertoires in COVID-19. Clones were read by immunoSEQ multiplex PCR, and TCRdb kept only the in-frame ones, dropping some. The sample consists of 60,000 or so clones, approximately 90% of them appearing once. Material: peripheral blood. Every receptor here comes from a human donor with acute or convalescent COVID-19. The donor label of this sample is uncertain.

This clone was counted only a few times. The V gene is TRBV7-9, the J gene TRBJ1-3; no clear D. The V gene lost 5 bases and the J gene lost 4 bases, with 15 bases spanning the gap. CDR3 length: 15 amino acids. The V gene's germline CDR1 is SEHNR and CDR2 FQNEAQ (reference sequence). In nucleotides, the CDR3 is TGTGCCAGCAGCGTTATGGGGAGCCGCGGAAACACCATATATTTT. The encoded protein is CASSVMGSRGNTIYF.

V gene TRBV5-1 combines with J gene TRBJ1-1; TRBD1 matches 7 bases. Germline-derived CDR1 and CDR2 are SGHRS and YFSETQ. The CDR3 has 14 residues. V trimming: 5 bases; J trimming: 2 bases; junction bases outside the gene matches: 6. Written as DNA, the CDR3 is TGCGCCAGCAGTCGGGACAGAACCAACACTGAAGCTTTCTTT. Amino acid sequence: CASSRDRTNTEAFF.

The V call is TRBV24-1, the J call TRBJ1-2; D unclear. Per germline, CDR1 KGHDR and CDR2 SFDVKD. V gave up 7 bases and J gave up 1 base, with 9 bases separating them. The CDR3 totals 13 residues. This CDR3 is CATRGSRNYGYTF. The DNA of the CDR3 is TGTGCCACCAGGGGCAGCCGTAACTATGGCTACACCTTC.

The CDR3 DNA follows: TGTGCCAGCAGCTCTCCGGGGGGGAGCTCCTATAATTCACCCCTCCACTTT. Its protein is CASSSPGGSSYNSPLHF. The chain has TRBV11-2 and TRBJ1-6; maybe TRBD1 (5 bases). From germline, CDR1 is SGHAT and CDR2 FQNNGV. The V and J ends lost 4 bases and 0 bases respectively, with 13 bases between them. This CDR3 has 17 amino acids.

J is TRBJ2-6 and V is TRBV7-9, with 8 bases that match TRBD1. This CDR3 is built from 17 residues. V shed 2 bases and J 0 bases; nucleotides not matched to a gene: 3. CDR1 is SEHNR and CDR2 is FQNEAQ in the germline V gene (reference sequence). CDR3 protein: CASSLLTGDSGANVLTF. The DNA of the CDR3 is TGTGCCAGCAGCTTACTGACAGGGGACTCTGGGGCCAACGTCCTGACTTTC.

There are a few counts of this clone. The chain recombines TRBV28 with TRBJ2-7, with D maybe TRBD1 (5 bases). The V end was cut by 4 bases, the J end by 5 bases, with 12 bases between. The CDR3 contains 13 residues. Germline V CDR1 and CDR2: MDHEN, SYDVKM. Here the CDR3 reads CASSSQGFNEQYF. The CDR3 DNA follows: TGTGCCAGCAGTTCCCAGGGTTTCAACGAGCAGTACTTC.

CDR3 nucleotide sequence: TGTGCCAGCAGTAATATGGCTAGCGGGGGTTCTGAGTTCTTC. It specifies CASSNMASGGSEFF. This sequence joins TRBV7-9 and TRBJ2-1; 10 nucleotides align to TRBD2. CDR3 length equals 14 residues. Germline CDR1 and CDR2: SEHNR and FQNEAQ (reference sequence). The V segment lost 6 bases and the J segment 14 bases; nucleotides outside the gene matches: 13. Variable domain in full (rest from reference TRBV7-9 and TRBJ2-1): DTGVSQNPRHKITKRGQNVTFRCDPISEHNRLYWYRQTLGQGPEFLTYFQNEAQLEKSRLLSDRFSAERPKGSFSTLEIQRTEQGDSAMYLCASSNMASGGSEFFGPGTRLTVL.

This clone was seen a handful of times. This chain joins TRBV12-3 or TRBV12-4 and TRBJ1-5; maybe TRBD1 (6 bases). This CDR3 spans 13 amino acids. V was clipped by 6 bases and J by 4 bases, with 10 bases between them. The CDR3 spells CASSSDRNQPQHF. The CDR3 coding sequence is TGTGCCAGCAGCTCGGACAGAAATCAGCCCCAGCATTTT.

The chain recombines TRBV5-1 with TRBJ2-5; the D gene is possibly TRBD1 (7 bases). Trimming took 4 bases from V and 1 from J, leaving 17 bases between them. This CDR3 has 16 residues. The germline V gene has CDR1 SGHRS and CDR2 YFSETQ. CDR3 amino acids: CASSRNPQGGQETQYF. The CDR3 coding sequence is TGCGCCAGCAGCCGAAACCCTCAGGGGGGCCAAGAGACCCAGTACTTC.

The chain uses TRBV7-9 and TRBJ1-3, with D tentatively TRBD1 (6 bases). Looked up from germline, CDR1 is SEHNR and CDR2 is FQNEAQ (reference sequence). Trimming removed 7 bases from V and 1 base from J, with 8 bases in between. CDR3 length equals 13 residues. The CDR3 region has the DNA TGTGCCAGCACTACAGGGTCTGGAAACACCATATATTTT. It encodes CASTTGSGNTIYF. The full variable domain, with the rest looked up from reference TRBV7-9 and TRBJ1-3, is DTGVSQNPRHKITKRGQNVTFRCDPISEHNRLYWYRQTLGQGPEFLTYFQNEAQLEKSRLLSDRFSAERPKGSFSTLEIQRTEQGDSAMYLCASTTGSGNTIYFGEGSWLTVV.

The chain recombines TRBV12-3 or TRBV12-4 with TRBJ1-2; D remains unclear. This CDR3 is built from 11 residues. With 5 bases removed from V and 8 bases from J, the gap between germline ends came to 9 bases. The CDR3 spells CASSPLRGYTF. For the CDR3, the DNA is TGTGCCAGCAGTCCCCTGAGAGGCTACACCTTC.

V gene TRBV27 combines with J gene TRBJ2-3; 11 nucleotides match TRBD2. CDR3 length: 18 residues. The V gene's germline CDR1 is MNHEY and CDR2 SMNVEV (reference sequence). The V segment lost 3 bases and the J segment 3 bases; nucleotides outside the gene matches: 11. The CDR3, as DNA: TGTGCCAGCAGTTTTGGACCCGCGCGACTAGCGGGGACAGATACGCAGTATTTT. It translates to CASSFGPARLAGTDTQYF.

The chain has TRBV5-4 and TRBJ2-5; weak D call: TRBD2 (6 bases). CDR1 SGHNT and CDR2 YYREEE come from the germline V gene (reference sequence). The CDR3 spans 15 residues. V shed 0 bases and J shed 3 bases, with 12 bases lying between them. CDR3 protein: CASSLEPTRKETQYF. CDR3 in DNA: TGTGCCAGCAGCTTGGAGCCGACTAGAAAAGAGACCCAGTACTTC.

The V call is TRBV3-1 (or the pseudogene TRBV3-2), the J call TRBJ1-1; D is ambiguous. The germline V gene encodes CDR1 LGHDT and CDR2 YNNKEL (reference sequence). Trimming shortened V by 4 bases and J by 1 base, and 13 bases separated the two germline ends. This CDR3 comprises 15 residues. This chain's CDR3 is CASSLTTPPNTEAFF. The CDR3 DNA reads as TGTGCCAGCAGCCTCACTACGCCACCGAACACTGAAGCTTTCTTT.

The count of this clone is one. The rearrangement joins TRBV19 to TRBJ1-6, with D possibly being TRBD1 (5 bases). CDR3 size: 18 residues. Germline CDR1 is LNHDA and CDR2 is SQIVND (reference sequence). Between the trimmed V and J ends, which lost 5 bases and 4 bases, there was a span of 21 bases. CDR3 nucleotide sequence: TGTGCCAGTAGTCCACTGGGGGGTCGCCTTCCATATAATTCACCCCTCCACTTT. Protein: CASSPLGGRLPYNSPLHF.

V gene TRBV5-4 combines with J gene TRBJ2-7; D is perhaps TRBD1 (6 bases). The CDR3 loop spans 13 amino acids. Germline-derived CDR1 and CDR2 are SGHNT and YYREEE (reference sequence). The germline V and J ends were trimmed by 4 bases and 7 bases, with 15 bases remaining between them. This CDR3 is CASSPGTSLEQYF. CDR3 in DNA: TGTGCCAGCAGCCCCGGGACATCGCTGGAGCAGTACTTC.

This chain uses TRBV6-6 with TRBJ2-7; TRBD2 might be the D (6 bases). From germline, CDR1 is MNHNY and CDR2 SVGAGI (reference sequence). The V end lost 5 bases, the J end lost 3 bases, and 17 bases lay between the germline ends. This CDR3 has 15 residues. CDR3 protein: CASSQTTGVVYEQYF. CDR3 DNA sequence: TGTGCCAGCAGTCAAACAACGGGAGTCGTCTACGAGCAGTACTTC.

The chain joins TRBV3-1 (or the pseudogene TRBV3-2) to TRBJ1-1, with D unresolved. V lost 0 bases, J lost 1 base, and 18 bases lay in between. The V gene's germline CDR1 is LGHDT and CDR2 YNNKEL (reference sequence). The CDR3 sequence is 18 residues long. CDR3 nucleotides: TGTGCCAGCAGCCAAGATAGGCCTTTAGGAGGGAGGAACACTGAAGCTTTCTTT. It translates to CASSQDRPLGGRNTEAFF.

In DNA, the CDR3 is TGTGCCAGCAGCTTAGGGACAGGGAGTAATCAGCCCCAGCATTTT. Protein: CASSLGTGSNQPQHF. This chain uses TRBV7-9 with TRBJ1-5; 8 bases align to TRBD1. Unmatched junction bases numbered 3, after V lost 1 base and J lost 4 bases. The CDR3 totals 15 residues. Looked up from germline, CDR1 is SEHNR and CDR2 is FQNEAQ (reference sequence). Full variable domain (remainder filled in from reference TRBV7-9 and TRBJ1-5): DTGVSQNPRHKITKRGQNVTFRCDPISEHNRLYWYRQTLGQGPEFLTYFQNEAQLEKSRLLSDRFSAERPKGSFSTLEIQRTEQGDSAMYLCASSLGTGSNQPQHFGDGTRLSIL.

The sample holds many counts of this clone. V is TRBV19 and J is TRBJ2-1; 8 bases agree with TRBD2. Losses at the gene ends were 6 bases for V and 2 bases for J; bases not matched to a gene: 6. The germline gives CDR1 LNHDA, CDR2 SQIVND (reference sequence). This CDR3 contains 15 residues. The DNA of the CDR3 is TGTGCCAGTAGCTTACCAGCGGGAGCCTACAATGAGCAGTTCTTC. Amino acids: CASSLPAGAYNEQFF.

J is TRBJ1-1 and V is TRBV19; D unresolved. This CDR3 has 14 amino acids. Germline V CDR1 and CDR2: LNHDA, SQIVND (reference sequence). Trimming left V 2 bases short and J 4 bases short, with 11 bases between. Here the CDR3 DNA reads TGTGCCAGTAGTATATCGCGGGCCGGCACTGAAGCTTTCTTT. Its protein is CASSISRAGTEAFF.

The chain is built from TRBV5-5 and TRBJ1-1; 9 bases are shared with TRBD1. V trimming: 5 bases; J trimming: 4 bases; junction bases outside the gene matches: 3. Per germline, CDR1 SGHKS and CDR2 YYEKEE (reference sequence). CDR3 length: 13 amino acids. Here the CDR3 DNA reads TGTGCCAGCAGAGGGACAGGGAGCACTGAAGCTTTCTTT. It is translated as CASRGTGSTEAFF.

This chain links TRBV12-3 or TRBV12-4 with TRBJ1-3, with a weak D call TRBD1 (6 bases). V was cut by 8 bases and J by 4 bases, with 9 bases left in between. There are 12 residues in the CDR3. The CDR3 DNA is TGTGCCAGCGGGACACTCGGAAACACCATATATTTT. Translated: CASGTLGNTIYF.

The chain links TRBV5-1 to TRBJ1-6, with D uncertain. The V end was cut by 4 bases, the J end by 5 bases, with 10 bases between. The CDR3 extends over 14 amino acids. From germline, CDR1 is SGHRS and CDR2 YFSETQ. The CDR3 DNA sequence: TGCGCCAGCAGCCGGGTCAGCAATAATTCACCCCTCCACTTT. It translates to CASSRVSNNSPLHF. The whole variable domain, remainder taken from reference TRBV5-1 and TRBJ1-6, is KAGVTQTPRYLIKTRGQQVTLSCSPISGHRSVSWYQQTPGQGLQFLFEYFSETQRNKGNFPGRFSGRQFSNSRSEMNVSTLELGDSALYLCASSRVSNNSPLHFGNGTRLTVT.

V usage is TRBV11-2 and J usage is TRBJ1-1, with 7 bases fitting TRBD1. This CDR3 spans 12 amino acids. The germline gives CDR1 SGHAT, CDR2 FQNNGV. The V segment lost 3 bases and the J segment 5 bases; nucleotides outside the gene matches: 0. CDR3 nucleotide sequence: TGTGCCAGCAGCTTCAGGGGGACTGAAGCTTTCTTT. It encodes CASSFRGTEAFF.